This TCR beta chain was sequenced during a study of T cells in Graves' hyperthyroidism and ophthalmopathy. Turning to the study itself: The initial diagnosis was the point when peripheral blood was collected, ahead of any treatment.

This clonotype was detected ten times or more. Regions amplified from RNA transcripts were the TCR beta CDR3 regions. First-round RT-PCR targeting the TCR CDR3 was performed with the HTBI primer set. TCRdb analysed the multiplex PCR reads with MiXCR anew, one entry per CDR3 protein. The repertoire holds hundreds of thousands of distinct CDR3 sequences, with about a sixth as singletons. V was clipped by 0 bases and J by 5 bases, with 13 bases between them. CDR3 length: 15 residues. Germline V gives CDR1 MNHEY, CDR2 SVGAGI. V usage is TRBV6-5 and J usage is TRBJ1-2; possible D gene TRBD1, 5 bases. Sequenced: blood. The receptor was derived from a woman between 18 and 29 years old with Graves' hyperthyroidism. CDR3 nucleotide sequence: TGTGCCAGCAGTTACTCGATAGCGGGGGTATATGGCTACACCTTC. This sequence encodes CASSYSIAGVYGYTF.